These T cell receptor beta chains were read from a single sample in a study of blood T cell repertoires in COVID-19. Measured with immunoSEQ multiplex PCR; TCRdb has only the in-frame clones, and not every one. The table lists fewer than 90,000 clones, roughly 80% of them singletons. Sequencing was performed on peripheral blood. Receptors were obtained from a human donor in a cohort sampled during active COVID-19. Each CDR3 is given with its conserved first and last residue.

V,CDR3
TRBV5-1,CASSPVGADQPQHF
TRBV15,CATSPGGRQSYEQYF
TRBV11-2,CASSFGGKNTEAFF
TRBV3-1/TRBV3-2,CASSQGASPGGQFF
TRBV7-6,CASSLIAGGPEQYF
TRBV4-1,CASSLDRVRVAIATNEKLFF
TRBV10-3,CAISESTRGGSAFF
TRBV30,CAWDREISYEQYF
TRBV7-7,CASSTGPTDTQYF
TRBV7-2,CASSLSGTGVLGQPQHF
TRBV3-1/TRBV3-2,CASSYSRRGAYEQYF
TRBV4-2,CASSPTSQSSGANVLTF
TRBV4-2,CASSQGLASPNPGANVLTF
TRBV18,CASSPPNRGSYEQYF
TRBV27,CASSPEGRSLAGELFF
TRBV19,CASRTGTGETDTQYF
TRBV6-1,CASSDPDYQREPRNEQFF
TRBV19,CASSIVAGGGYEAFF
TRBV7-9,CASSALMGGQYF
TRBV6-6,CASILGSNDNEQFF
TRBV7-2,CASSRGLAGGRGTQYF
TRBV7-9,CASSSGTGRFGYTF
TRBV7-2,CASSFSRTGGYGGYTF
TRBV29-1,CSVERTGRTSGSTDTQYF
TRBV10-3,CAISDSAAYNEQFF
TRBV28,CASSFYRKGRGREQYF
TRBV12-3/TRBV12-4,CASRPSGVGELFF
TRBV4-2,CASSQLGQGGYGYTF
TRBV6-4,CASSRLKGASTDTQYF
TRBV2,CASSPRDRGNEQFF
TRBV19,CASSIRLGSTDTQYF
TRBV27,CASSYSGGTDTQYF
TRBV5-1,CASSRDSASGNTIYF
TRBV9,CASSPHGSAPYNEQFF
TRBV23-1,CASSQPSGTNEQFF
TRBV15,CATSRGGTSGSSYNEQFF
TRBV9,CASSARLDRGRDTEAFF